This record looks at one T cell receptor (beta chain) sequence and its context. This entry comes from a study of cytomegalovirus exposure and HLA in healthy donors. For the study at large: A prior analysis found about 120 million unique TCR beta sequences from 170 million or so T cells.

Primers included in the PCR were 60 Vbeta and 13 Jbeta primers. Original analysis: Unique TCR beta chains numbered roughly 83 million in a later analysis, with roughly 10 million shared. Profiling relied on immunoSEQ multiplex PCR, and the TCRdb table lists in-frame clones only, not all of them. D and trimming were read from the DNA, whereas the V and J calls and clone size are those reported in that table. The sample yields 150,000 to 200,000 clones, 70% to 80% seen once. The germline V gene encodes CDR1 SGHRS and CDR2 YFSETQ. The CDR3 sequence is 13 residues long. V trimming: 2 bases; J trimming: 5 bases; junction bases outside the gene matches: 3.

Material: PBMCs. The clonotype originates from a woman aged 50 to 60 in good health and CMV-seronegative. The rearrangement links TRBV5-1 to TRBJ2-7, with 8 bases aligning to TRBD1. This chain's CDR3 is CASSFQGANEQYF. The CDR3 nucleotides read TGCGCCAGCAGCTTTCAGGGGGCTAACGAGCAGTACTTC.